This T cell receptor beta chain was obtained from a study of blood T cell repertoires in COVID-19. Whole-study context: Donors in the United States, Italy and Spain gave samples during acute or convalescent COVID-19. T cells, B-cell-depleted T cells, or PBMCs provided the cDNA or gDNA that served as material.

Authors' processing steps: Estimated nucleated cell counts came from reference gene primer amplification. The protocol was immunoSEQ multiplex PCR, while the TCRdb copy is restricted to in-frame clones and leaves out a portion. V and J calls and clone size are as listed in that table; D and trimming were resolved from the DNA. This sample has some 150,000 clones, with 84% found just once. Seattle patient enrollment occurred during active infection, with longitudinal follow-up thereafter. Trimming at V came to 4 bases and at J to 5 bases, leaving 4 bases not matched to a gene. This CDR3 contains 13 residues. Germline lookup yields CDR1 SNHLY and CDR2 FYNNEI.

This chain joins TRBV2 and TRBJ1-1; TRBD1 matches at 7 bases. Sequencing was done on a sample of peripheral blood. This TCR was recovered from a woman in her 70s with COVID-19, enrolled during active disease. This CDR3 reads CASSGQGWTEAFF. CDR3 DNA sequence: TGTGCCAGCAGTGGACAGGGATGGACTGAAGCTTTCTTT.